The 19 T cell receptor beta chains given below trace back to one sample, sequenced in a study of blood T cell repertoires in COVID-19. Measured with immunoSEQ multiplex PCR; TCRdb has only the in-frame clones, and not every one. The sample lists some 300,000 clones, roughly 89% occurring once. What was sequenced was peripheral blood. These receptor sequences come from a woman aged 40-49 years with COVID-19, enrolled during active disease.

The gene calls are TRBV18 and TRBJ2-7; 7 bases map to TRBD1. After removal of 2 bases from V and 5 bases from J, the junction contained 6 bases not matched to a gene. This CDR3 is built from 14 residues. From germline, CDR1 is KGHSH and CDR2 LQKENI. The CDR3 reads CASSPEGQINEQYF. In DNA, the CDR3 is TGTGCCAGCTCACCAGAGGGACAGATAAACGAGCAGTACTTC.

This clone was detected only a few times. The chain recombines TRBV28 with TRBJ1-1, with 8 bases that match TRBD1. The junction had 10 bases not matched to a gene; V was cut back by 8 bases and J by 8 bases. Germline-derived CDR1 and CDR2 are MDHEN and SYDVKM. The CDR3 sequence is 13 residues long. The CDR3 is CASCRTGSVEAFF. The CDR3 DNA follows: TGTGCCAGCTGTCGGACAGGGTCGGTAGAAGCTTTCTTT.

The chain has TRBV9 and TRBJ2-7; the D gene is possibly TRBD2 (5 bases). The germline V gene encodes CDR1 SGDLS and CDR2 YYNGEE. The V and J ends lost 0 bases and 7 bases respectively, with 8 bases between them. The CDR3 is made up of 12 amino acids. The CDR3 region has the DNA TGTGCCAGCAGCGTAGGAGGCGGGGAGCAGTACTTC. Translating it yields CASSVGGGEQYF. Variable domain in full (rest from reference TRBV9 and TRBJ2-7): DSGVTQTPKHLITATGQRVTLRCSPRSGDLSVYWYQQSLDQGLQFLIQYYNGEERAKGNILERFSAQQFPDLHSELNLSSLELGDSALYFCASSVGGGEQYFGPGTRLTVT.

The chain employs TRBV4-3 and TRBJ2-2; tentative D call: TRBD2 (5 bases). Trimming stripped 0 bases from V and 2 bases from J, with 7 bases between. The CDR3 length is 15 residues. The germline gives CDR1 LGHNA, CDR2 YSLEER. CDR3: CASSQDSGNTGELFF. Written as DNA, the CDR3 is TGCGCCAGCAGCCAAGATTCGGGAAACACCGGGGAGCTGTTTTTT.

In DNA, the CDR3 is TGTGCCAGCAGCTCCAGGGCGGGGTGGGGAGAGACCCAGTACTTC. Protein product: CASSSRAGWGETQYF. The rearrangement links TRBV7-3 to TRBJ2-5, with D perhaps TRBD2 (6 bases). Deletions cut 4 bases from V and 4 bases from J, with 16 bases between. Germline lookup yields CDR1 SGHTA and CDR2 FQGTGA. There are 15 residues in the CDR3.

Details on this clone: Other nucleotide sequences in the sample specify the same CDR3. This chain joins TRBV15 and TRBJ2-5; weak D call: TRBD1 (6 bases). This CDR3 has 13 residues. The germline V and J ends were trimmed by 0 bases and 5 bases, with 7 bases remaining between them. Per germline, CDR1 LNHNV and CDR2 YYDKDF (reference sequence). CDR3 in amino acids: CATSRDRGETQYF. The CDR3 nucleotides read TGTGCCACCAGCAGAGACAGGGGCGAGACCCAGTACTTC.

The chain is built from TRBV29-1 and TRBJ2-2, with D possibly matching TRBD2 (5 bases). Deletions cut 6 bases from V and 0 bases from J, with 14 bases between. The germline V gene has CDR1 SQVTM and CDR2 ANQGSEA. The CDR3 extends over 15 amino acids. CDR3 region: CSVPVEGSNTGELFF. CDR3 DNA: TGCAGCGTCCCGGTTGAGGGTTCGAACACCGGGGAGCTGTTTTTT.

V usage is TRBV14 and J usage is TRBJ2-5; tentatively, D is TRBD2 (6 bases). The germline CDR1 and CDR2 sequences are SGHDN and FVKESK. Trimming shortened V by 5 bases and J by 2 bases, and 18 bases separated the two germline ends. The CDR3 consists of 16 residues. The CDR3, as DNA: TGTGCCAGCAGCAGGGGCTACCGGGACTCGCAAGAGACCCAGTACTTC. Protein sequence: CASSRGYRDSQETQYF.

This clone was observed a handful of times. The chain links TRBV28 to TRBJ2-2; weak D call: TRBD2 (5 bases). Trimming stripped 6 bases from V and 6 bases from J, with 11 bases between. The germline gives CDR1 MDHEN, CDR2 SYDVKM. The CDR3 consists of 13 residues. The CDR3 DNA is TGTGCCAGCAGCGCCCGGAGGTCCGGGGAGCTGTTTTTT. Protein: CASSARRSGELFF.

The chain is built from TRBV4-2 and TRBJ2-2, with 9 bases matching TRBD2. The CDR3 has 18 amino acids. Germline V CDR1 and CDR2: LGHNA, YNFKEQ. Trimming cost V 4 bases and J 4 bases; bases outside gene matches: 13. CDR3 residues: CASSPHGAGGEVTGELFF. For the CDR3, the DNA is TGTGCCAGCAGCCCCCATGGAGCGGGGGGCGAGGTCACCGGGGAGCTGTTTTTT.

The chain employs TRBV27 and TRBJ1-2; TRBD1 matches at 7 bases. V was pared by 3 bases and J by 4 bases, with 2 bases of the junction left unmatched. CDR1 is MNHEY, CDR2 SMNVEV, per germline (reference sequence). This CDR3 has 13 amino acids. CDR3 in DNA: TGTGCCAGCAGTTTTGACAGGGCCTATGGCTACACCTTC. Its translation: CASSFDRAYGYTF.

The chain couples TRBV28 to TRBJ1-2; 10 bases fit TRBD1. The germline V gene encodes CDR1 MDHEN and CDR2 SYDVKM. The CDR3 has 15 residues. With V trimmed by 1 base and J by 5 bases, 4 bases remained unmatched. The CDR3 nucleotides read TGTGCCAGCAGTTTATTGACAGGGGGCGGGTATGGCTACACCTTC. This gives the protein CASSLLTGGGYGYTF.

This chain joins TRBV4-1 and TRBJ1-3; D ambiguous. This CDR3 has 18 residues. Trimming shortened V by 0 bases and J by 1 base, and 16 bases separated the two germline ends. Germline values: CDR1 MGHRA, CDR2 YSYEKL. CDR3 DNA sequence: TGCGCCAGCAGCCAAGACCGAACGGCCGGGGTATCTGGAAACACCATATATTTT. Translated, it gives CASSQDRTAGVSGNTIYF.

This clone was seen a single time. The chain carries TRBV10-3 and TRBJ2-7; TRBD1 aligns across 8 bases. In germline, CDR1 is ENHRY, CDR2 SYGVKD. The CDR3 extends over 13 amino acids. Losses at the gene ends were 6 bases for V and 5 bases for J; bases not matched to a gene: 6. The CDR3 loop reads CAIRRGQANEQYF. The CDR3 DNA follows: TGTGCCATCAGAAGGGGACAGGCGAACGAGCAGTACTTC.

This clone was recorded a few times. The CDR3 DNA sequence: TGTGCCAGCAGTTTCAGGGGAGAAGCTTTCTTT. It specifies CASSFRGEAFF. This chain uses TRBV12-3 or TRBV12-4 with TRBJ1-1; the D gene is possibly TRBD1 (6 bases). V lost 3 bases and J lost 8, with 7 bases in between. CDR3 length equals 11 residues.

V usage is TRBV28 and J usage is TRBJ1-4; TRBD1 aligns across 7 bases. CDR3 length: 14 amino acids. Trimming cost V 4 bases and J 5 bases; bases outside gene matches: 4. From germline, CDR1 is MDHEN and CDR2 SYDVKM. The chain's CDR3 is CASSSGTENEKLFF. CDR3 DNA sequence: TGTGCCAGCAGTTCCGGGACAGAGAATGAAAAACTGTTTTTT.

This sequence joins TRBV28 and TRBJ2-3; 10 positions agree with TRBD1. V lost 5 bases to trimming and J lost 1 base; unmatched junction nucleotides: 9. CDR1 and CDR2 (germline): MDHEN, SYDVKM. There are 17 residues in the CDR3. This CDR3 reads CASSHRTGGVGTDTQYF. CDR3 DNA: TGTGCCAGCAGTCACAGGACAGGGGGAGTCGGCACAGATACGCAGTATTTT. The variable domain in full, completed from reference TRBV28 and TRBJ2-3, reads DVKVTQSSRYLVKRTGEKVFLECVQDMDHENMFWYRQDPGLGLRLIYFSYDVKMKEKGDIPEGYSVSREKKERFSLILESASTNQTSMYLCASSHRTGGVGTDTQYFGPGTRLTVL.

The chain employs TRBV5-4 and TRBJ1-1, with 10 positions matching TRBD1. J lost 5 bases, V lost 1 base, and 11 bases had no gene match. From germline, CDR1 is SGHNT and CDR2 YYREEE (reference sequence). The CDR3 length is 17 residues. The CDR3 sequence is CASSLRYGQGVLTEAFF. CDR3 DNA sequence: TGTGCCAGCAGCTTGAGGTACGGACAGGGGGTCTTAACTGAAGCTTTCTTT.

The chain couples TRBV28 to TRBJ2-1; D is ambiguous. The length of the CDR3 is 15 residues. CDR1 MDHEN and CDR2 SYDVKM come from the germline V gene. V was trimmed by 6 bases and J by 2 bases, leaving 14 bases between them. CDR3 in amino acids: CASSRALMTYNEQFF. The DNA of the CDR3 is TGTGCCAGCAGCCGCGCACTGATGACCTACAATGAGCAGTTCTTC.